What follows are 17 T cell receptor beta chains derived from one specimen sequenced in a study of shared clonotypes between healthy human individuals. Using immunoSEQ multiplex PCR, the repertoire was profiled, and TCRdb retains in-frame clones only, with some absent. The sample includes about 490,000 clones, over 65% of them seen just once. The sequenced sample consisted of PBMCs. The receptors shown here come from a woman in her 40s in good health. Some clones in this sample may be carry-over from other donors' samples.

This chain uses TRBV19 with TRBJ2-2; D may be TRBD1 (6 bases). The CDR3 is 16 amino acids. The germline V gene encodes CDR1 LNHDA and CDR2 SQIVND (reference sequence). Trimming stripped 4 bases from V and 0 bases from J, with 12 bases between. The CDR3, as DNA: TGTGCCAGTAGTACACAGGGTAGTTCGAACACCGGGGAGCTGTTTTTT. This codes for CASSTQGSSNTGELFF.

Regarding this clone: Additional DNA sequences in this sample encode the identical CDR3. This sequence joins TRBV2 and TRBJ2-1, with 7 bases identical to TRBD2. V lost 2 bases to trimming and J lost 6 bases; unmatched junction nucleotides: 4. The CDR3 consists of 14 residues. Germline V CDR1 and CDR2: SNHLY, FYNNEI. The CDR3 DNA is TGTGCCAGCAGTGAAAGGCTAGCGGTCAATGAGCAGTTCTTC. It yields the protein CASSERLAVNEQFF. The full variable domain, in which reference TRBV2 and TRBJ2-1 provide the parts outside the CDR3, is EPEVTQTPSHQVTQMGQEVILRCVPISNHLYFYWYRQILGQKVEFLVSFYNNEISEKSEIFDDQFSVERPDGSNFTLKIRSTKLEDSAMYFCASSERLAVNEQFFGPGTRLTVL.

In its sample, this clone was seen a few times. The V gene is TRBV2, the J gene TRBJ1-5; no clear D gene. Germline CDR1 SNHLY, CDR2 FYNNEI. The CDR3 loop spans 14 amino acids. Trimming took 3 bases from V and 4 from J, leaving 10 bases between them. CDR3 bases: TGTGCCAGCAGTGATCGGACGGCAAATCAGCCCCAGCATTTT. Translating gives CASSDRTANQPQHF.

The rearrangement uses TRBV28 and TRBJ2-1; TRBD1 might be the D (6 bases). The CDR3 is 16 amino acids. CDR1 is MDHEN, CDR2 SYDVKM, per germline. Deletions cut 6 bases from V and 8 bases from J, with 23 bases between. CDR3 sequence reads: CASSQQGPHYNDEQFF. The CDR3, as DNA: TGTGCCAGCAGCCAACAGGGACCTCACTACAATGATGAGCAGTTCTTC.

The V and J genes are TRBV7-3 and TRBJ1-2, with D unresolved. Deletions cut 2 bases from V and 6 bases from J, with 10 bases between. Germline V gene lookup returns CDR1 SGHTA and CDR2 FQGTGA. This CDR3 comprises 13 residues. CDR3 sequence (DNA): TGTGCCAGCAGCTTACTAGGGTTCGATGGCTACACCTTC. Amino acids: CASSLLGFDGYTF.

This clone was recorded a few times. The rearrangement joins TRBV28 to TRBJ2-3; D ambiguous. The CDR3 is 14 residues long. V was clipped by 2 bases and J by 2 bases, with 8 bases between them. CDR1 and CDR2 from the germline V gene are MDHEN and SYDVKM. The CDR3 DNA reads as TGTGCCAGCAGTTTAGATGCAGCCACAGATACGCAGTATTTT. Translated, it gives CASSLDAATDTQYF.

This clone was found many times. This chain connects TRBV7-6 to TRBJ1-1; tentatively, D is TRBD1 (5 bases). Deletions cut 5 bases from V and 7 bases from J, with 14 bases between. Germline-derived CDR1 and CDR2 are SGHVS and FNYEAQ. CDR3 size: 13 residues. The CDR3 spells CASSLLTESEAFF. The CDR3, as DNA: TGTGCCAGCAGCCTACTGACAGAAAGTGAAGCTTTCTTT.

The J gene is TRBJ1-5, the V gene TRBV19; 8 bases match TRBD1. Germline CDR1 LNHDA, CDR2 SQIVND (reference sequence). V trimming: 5 bases; J trimming: 7 bases; junction bases outside the gene matches: 7. The length of the CDR3 is 14 residues. CDR3 nucleotides: TGTGCCAGTAGTTCTCAGGACAGGGACCAGCCCCAGCATTTT. Amino acids: CASSSQDRDQPQHF.

This clone turned up a few times. The rearrangement uses TRBV19 and TRBJ1-3; D gene uncertain. Germline CDR1 is LNHDA and CDR2 is SQIVND (reference sequence). The CDR3 loop spans 15 amino acids. Deletions cut 4 bases from V and 2 bases from J, with 12 bases between. CDR3 nucleotides: TGTGCCAGTAGTACCAGCCGGAGTCCTGGAAACACCATATATTTT. Translated, it gives CASSTSRSPGNTIYF.

This chain joins TRBV5-1 and TRBJ2-7; TRBD1 aligns across 8 bases. The CDR3 contains 15 residues. V lost 0 bases, J lost 4 bases, and 6 bases stayed unmatched. Germline CDR1 and CDR2: SGHRS and YFSETQ. For the CDR3, the DNA is TGCGCCAGCAGCTTGGACGGGACAGGAACTTACGAGCAGTACTTC. This encodes CASSLDGTGTYEQYF.

This chain joins TRBV7-6 and TRBJ2-1; D not certain. Germline V gene data show CDR1 as SGHVS and CDR2 as FNYEAQ. V was cut by 2 bases and J by 5 bases, with 7 bases left in between. The CDR3 extends over 13 amino acids. Here the CDR3 reads CASSLKQDNEQFF. CDR3 sequence (DNA): TGTGCCAGCAGCTTAAAGCAGGACAATGAGCAGTTCTTC.

The V and J genes are TRBV6-1 and TRBJ2-7; D is undetermined. The germline CDR1 and CDR2 sequences are MNHNS and SASEGT. Deletions cut 7 bases from V and 3 bases from J, with 7 bases between. The CDR3 covers 11 residues. The CDR3 DNA reads TGTGCCAGCAAAGACCTCTACGAGCAGTACTTC. Protein sequence: CASKDLYEQYF.

This clone was recorded a few times. This CDR3 is also generated by other DNA sequences in the sample. J is TRBJ2-5 and V is TRBV7-8; D ambiguous. V dropped 5 bases and J dropped 0 bases, with 10 bases sitting between them. This CDR3 has 14 amino acids. The V gene's germline CDR1 is SGHVS and CDR2 FQNEAQ. The CDR3 sequence is CASSPAGNQETQYF. In nucleotides, the CDR3 is TGTGCCAGCAGCCCCGCAGGAAACCAAGAGACCCAGTACTTC.

This chain uses TRBV5-1 with TRBJ2-7; D not resolved. The CDR3 runs to 11 residues. V lost 4 bases and J lost 3, with 5 bases in between. Per the germline V gene, CDR1 is SGHRS and CDR2 is YFSETQ. The CDR3 here is CASSPNYEQYF. The CDR3 bases are TGCGCCAGCAGCCCTAACTACGAGCAGTACTTC.

Turning to this clone: The junction departs from germline at one end; a sequencing error may be responsible. The rearrangement links TRBV18 to TRBJ2-7; 10 bases align to TRBD2. The V gene's germline CDR1 is KGHSH and CDR2 LQKENI. This CDR3 is 15 amino acids long. The CDR3 loop is CASPPSGRGSYEQYF. In nucleotides, the CDR3 is TGTGCCAGCCCACCGAGCGGGAGGGGGTCCTACGAGCAGTACTTC.

The chain employs TRBV27 and TRBJ2-1, with 9 bases lining up with TRBD1. CDR1 and CDR2 from the germline V gene are MNHEY and SMNVEV (reference sequence). The CDR3 has 16 residues. The V segment lost 5 bases and the J segment 4 bases; nucleotides outside the gene matches: 9. The CDR3 nucleotides read TGTGCCAGCAGTCGCATCGGGACAGGGATGTACAATGAGCAGTTCTTC. It specifies CASSRIGTGMYNEQFF.

The table lists this clone with a few counts. The gene calls are TRBV29-1 and TRBJ2-5; tentative D call: TRBD1 (6 bases). V was clipped by 8 bases and J by 3 bases, with 16 bases between them. Looked up from germline, CDR1 is SQVTM and CDR2 is ANQGSEA. The CDR3 has 13 residues. CDR3 sequence: CSSRGRTEETQYF. As DNA, the CDR3 is TGCAGCAGCAGGGGTCGCACAGAAGAGACCCAGTACTTC.